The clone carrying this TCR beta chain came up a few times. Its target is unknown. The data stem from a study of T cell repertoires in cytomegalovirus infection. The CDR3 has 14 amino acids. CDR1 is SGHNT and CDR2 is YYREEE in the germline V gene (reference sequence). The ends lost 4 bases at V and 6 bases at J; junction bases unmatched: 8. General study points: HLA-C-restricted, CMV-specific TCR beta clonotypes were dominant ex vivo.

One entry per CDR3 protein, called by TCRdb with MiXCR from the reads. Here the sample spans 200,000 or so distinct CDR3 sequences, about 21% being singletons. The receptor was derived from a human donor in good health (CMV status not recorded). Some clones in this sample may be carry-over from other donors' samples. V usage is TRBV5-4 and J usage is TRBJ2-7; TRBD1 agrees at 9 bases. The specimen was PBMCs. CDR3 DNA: TGTGCCAGCAGCGCGGGACAGGGCAGGAGCGAGCAGTACTTC. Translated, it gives CASSAGQGRSEQYF.